This T cell receptor (beta chain) appears in the sequencing data of a study of blood T cell repertoires in COVID-19. At the level of the study: T cells, B-cell-depleted T cells, or PBMCs supplied cDNA or gDNA.

In this sample, this clone turned up once. Clones were read by immunoSEQ multiplex PCR, and TCRdb kept only the in-frame ones, dropping some. The table shows about 140,000 clones, with roughly four fifths occurring only once. Germline V gives CDR1 SQVTM, CDR2 ANQGSEA. The CDR3 consists of 13 residues. V lost 3 bases and J lost 5, with 11 bases in between. The material sequenced was peripheral blood. V gene TRBV29-1 combines with J gene TRBJ2-1; possible D gene TRBD2, 5 bases. This sequence originates from a woman over 75 with acute or convalescent COVID-19. The DNA for the CDR3 is TGCAGCGTTGATACCGGGAACGACAATGAGCAGTTCTTC. This sequence encodes CSVDTGNDNEQFF.